A selection of T cell receptor beta chains follows, all from one sample in a study of blood T cells in healthy people across ages. MiXCR, applied by TCRdb to the 5' RACE reads, yields one record per CDR3 protein. Of some 1.5 million distinct CDR3 sequences listed, less than 45% were seen once; the top ten hold under 5%. The sample was blood. The receptors stem from a young woman in good health. Each CDR3 is given with its conserved first and last residue. The order of the fields is clone size, V gene, D gene, J gene, CDR3 DNA, CDR3 protein. D genes are given only for firm matches. Only part of the rows carry a size: once, few, many, or a class if the clone is expanded.

NA	TRBV2	TRBD2	TRBJ2-7	TGTGCCACATCCGGGGGGGAATTCCACGAGCAGTACTTC	CATSGGEFHEQYF
NA	TRBV4-2	TRBD2	TRBJ2-7	TGTGCCAGCAGCCAAGAGAGCGGGGGGGCCTACGAGCAGTACTTC	CASSQESGGAYEQYF
NA	TRBV29-1	NA	TRBJ2-1	TGCAGCGTTGAGCAGGCCGGGACACAAGGCTACAATGAGCAGTTCTTC	CSVEQAGTQGYNEQFF
few	TRBV27	NA	TRBJ1-6	TGTGCCAGCAGTTCCCCGGCAGGGGATTCACCCCTCCACTTT	CASSSPAGDSPLHF
NA	TRBV28	NA	TRBJ2-5	TGTGCCAGCAGTTTAGGGGTACTCGCCCGGGAAGAGACCCAGTACTTC	CASSLGVLAREETQYF
NA	TRBV10-3	NA	TRBJ1-5	TGTGCCGACCCCCCGACAGCCGGAGATCAGCCCCAGCATTTT	CADPPTAGDQPQHF
NA	TRBV10-3	NA	TRBJ1-1	TGTGCCATCAGCACCCAAAACCTCAACACTGAAGCTTTCTTT	CAISTQNLNTEAFF
NA	TRBV5-1	NA	TRBJ2-1	TGCGCCAGCAGCCCCCAGGGAAACGCCTACAATGAGCAGTTCTTC	CASSPQGNAYNEQFF
few	TRBV7-9	TRBD2	TRBJ2-1	TGTGCCAGCAGCTTCCAGACTAGCGGGACTTACAATGAGCAGTTCTTC	CASSFQTSGTYNEQFF
few	TRBV30	TRBD2	TRBJ2-5	TGTGCCTGGAGTCCGGGACTAGTGCAAGAGACCCAGTACTTC	CAWSPGLVQETQYF
few	TRBV3-1	NA	TRBJ2-1	TGTGCCAGCAGCACCCGGAGGCGGTACAATGAGCAGTTCTTC	CASSTRRRYNEQFF
NA	TRBV6-6	TRBD1	TRBJ2-2	TGTGCCAGCAGTACCCGGACAGGGGGGCTGTTTTTT	CASSTRTGGLFF
NA	TRBV12-3/TRBV12-4	NA	TRBJ1-5	TGTGCCAGCAGTTTAGCGGGGGTGAGTCAGCCCCAGCATTTT	CASSLAGVSQPQHF
few	TRBV30	NA	TRBJ1-1	TGTGCCTGGAGTGTACGAGGGGGGGCCAACTTGAACACTGAAGCTTTCTTT	CAWSVRGGANLNTEAFF
NA	TRBV27	NA	TRBJ2-7	TGTGCCAGCTCGGAAGGGGCTGGGAGGAACGAGCAGTACTTC	CASSEGAGRNEQYF
NA	TRBV27	NA	TRBJ2-1	TGTGCCAGCAGTTTTGTTGGAGAGACCCAGTTCTTC	CASSFVGETQFF
NA	TRBV4-3	TRBD2	TRBJ2-5	TGCGCCAGCAGCCAAGATATGGAAATAGCGGGATGGAATGAGCAGTACTTC	CASSQDMEIAGWNEQYF
NA	TRBV5-1	TRBD2	TRBJ2-7	TGCGCCAGCAGGACTAGCGGGCTTTCCTACGAGCAGTACTTC	CASRTSGLSYEQYF
many	TRBV27	NA	TRBJ2-3	TGTGCCAGCAGCCAGGGGACATTGAACACAGATACGCAGTATTTT	CASSQGTLNTDTQYF
many	TRBV7-2	NA	TRBJ1-2	TGTGCCAGCAGCCAAGGGTACTATGGCTACACCTTC	CASSQGYYGYTF
NA	TRBV6-2/TRBV6-3	NA	TRBJ2-3	TGTGCCAGCAGTTACTCCGGGGCGGGCGTGGTGGCAGATACGCAGTATTTT	CASSYSGAGVVADTQYF
NA	TRBV11-1	TRBD2	TRBJ2-3	TGTGCCAGCAGCTTAGTTGGATTAGCGGGGGCTTACACAGATACGCAGTATTTT	CASSLVGLAGAYTDTQYF
NA	TRBV4-1	NA	TRBJ1-2	TGCGCCAGCAGCCAAGGGGGCTGGACAGTCTATGGCTACACCTTC	CASSQGGWTVYGYTF
few	TRBV29-1	TRBD2	TRBJ2-1	TGCAGCGTTGGAGCGCTAGCGGGCCTTAACAATGAGCAGTTCTTC	CSVGALAGLNNEQFF